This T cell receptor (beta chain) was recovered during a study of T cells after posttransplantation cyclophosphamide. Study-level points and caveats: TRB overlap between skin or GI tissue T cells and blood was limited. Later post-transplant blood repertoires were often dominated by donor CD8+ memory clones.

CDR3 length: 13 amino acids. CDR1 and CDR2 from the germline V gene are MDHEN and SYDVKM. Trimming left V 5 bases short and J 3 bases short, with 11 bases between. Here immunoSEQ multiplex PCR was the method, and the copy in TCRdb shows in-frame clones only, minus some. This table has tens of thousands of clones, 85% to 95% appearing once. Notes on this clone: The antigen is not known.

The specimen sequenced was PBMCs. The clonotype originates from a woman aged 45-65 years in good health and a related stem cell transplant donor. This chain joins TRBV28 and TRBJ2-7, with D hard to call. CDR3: CASSPSQNYEQYF. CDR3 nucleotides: TGTGCCAGCAGTCCCTCACAGAACTACGAGCAGTACTTC.